The 19 T cell receptor beta chains below come from one sample, sequenced in a study of blood T cell repertoires in COVID-19. TCRdb's copy holds only in-frame clones and misses some; the assay was immunoSEQ multiplex PCR. This sample carries about 200,000 clones, 86% of them seen once, and the ten largest clones take around 6%. Sequencing was done on a sample of PBMCs or T cells enriched from blood (not recorded which). The receptors were gathered from a man aged 35-49 years with acute COVID-19.

Only a few counts were recorded for this clone. CDR3: CATRGTSGNTGELFF. CDR3 DNA: TGTGCCACCAGGGGGACTAGCGGGAATACCGGGGAGCTGTTTTTT. V is TRBV24-1 and J is TRBJ2-2, with 13 positions matching TRBD2. Per germline, CDR1 KGHDR and CDR2 SFDVKD. The V and J ends lost 7 bases and 5 bases, in that order; junction bases with no gene match: 3. This CDR3 has 15 residues.

The chain joins TRBV6-6 to TRBJ2-7; the match to TRBD2 covers 9 bases. Germline CDR1 reads MNHNY; CDR2 reads SVGAGI (reference sequence). The CDR3 extends over 18 amino acids. V lost 6 bases, J lost 7 bases, and 22 bases stayed unmatched. In DNA, the CDR3 is TGTGCCAGCAGCCGAAATAATCTAGCGGGAAGTTCTCTGTGGGAGCAGTACTTC. This sequence encodes CASSRNNLAGSSLWEQYF.

This clone was detected only once. The J gene is TRBJ2-3, the V gene TRBV27; D is unclear. Germline V gene data show CDR1 as MNHEY and CDR2 as SMNVEV (reference sequence). The V and J ends lost 5 bases and 5 bases respectively, with 11 bases between them. The CDR3 totals 13 residues. CDR3 bases: TGTGCCAGCAGTCCGCGTGCTGTAGATACGCAGTATTTT. As protein: CASSPRAVDTQYF.

This rearrangement joins TRBV28 to TRBJ2-1, with D unclear. The CDR3 contains 12 residues. V was shortened by 4 bases and J by 9 bases, with 10 bases between the two germline ends. CDR1 and CDR2 (germline): MDHEN, SYDVKM. CDR3 in amino acids: CASSSVSSEQFF. As DNA, the CDR3 is TGTGCCAGCAGTTCGGTGTCGAGTGAGCAGTTCTTC.

This chain links TRBV25-1 with TRBJ2-7; weak D call: TRBD1 (6 bases). V was clipped by 10 bases and J by 2 bases, with 15 bases between them. The CDR3 contains 13 residues. The germline CDR1 and CDR2 sequences are MGHDK and SYGVNS. The CDR3 bases are TGTGCCACCCTCCGAAAGGGGGCCTACGAGCAGTACTTC. This codes for CATLRKGAYEQYF.

The rearrangement joins TRBV29-1 to TRBJ2-5; 8 bases are shared with TRBD1. J was trimmed by 5 bases and V by 0 bases; bases with no gene match: 5. Germline V gene data show CDR1 as SQVTM and CDR2 as ANQGSEA. This CDR3 comprises 14 residues. CDR3 sequence reads: CSVEDPQGAETQYF. The CDR3 nucleotides read TGCAGCGTTGAAGATCCCCAGGGGGCGGAGACCCAGTACTTC.

The CDR3 bases are TGTGCCAGCAGGGCCCAGGGACTAGGAACCTCGGAGCAGTTCTTC. Its protein product is CASRAQGLGTSEQFF. This chain links TRBV2 with TRBJ2-1; 8 positions match TRBD2. There are 15 residues in the CDR3. Germline V gene lookup returns CDR1 SNHLY and CDR2 FYNNEI. The trim removed 6 bases at V and 10 bases at J, leaving 14 bases unmatched.

The gene calls are TRBV14 and TRBJ2-7, with D possibly matching TRBD1 (6 bases). Trimming pared 4 bases from V and 6 bases from J, leaving 19 bases between. The CDR3 spans 15 residues. The germline gives CDR1 SGHDN, CDR2 FVKESK. CDR3 nucleotide sequence: TGTGCCAGCAGCCGAGCCGCGAAGACAGGCTTCGAGCAGTACTTC. Amino acids: CASSRAAKTGFEQYF.

In its sample, this clone was seen once. The CDR3 spells CASIRTSGSFSDTQYF. The CDR3 DNA is TGTGCCAGCATTCGGACTAGCGGGAGTTTTTCAGATACGCAGTATTTT. The chain employs TRBV2 and TRBJ2-3; 13 bases map to TRBD2. The CDR3 is 16 residues long. Germline CDR1 and CDR2: SNHLY and FYNNEI. V was clipped by 7 bases and J by 4 bases; unmatched bases: 8. Combining the CDR3 with reference TRBV2 and TRBJ2-3 gives the whole variable domain EPEVTQTPSHQVTQMGQEVILRCVPISNHLYFYWYRQILGQKVEFLVSFYNNEISEKSEIFDDQFSVERPDGSNFTLKIRSTKLEDSAMYFCASIRTSGSFSDTQYFGPGTRLTVL.

The rearrangement joins TRBV4-1 to TRBJ2-7; TRBD2 aligns across 12 bases. Germline CDR1 and CDR2: MGHRA and YSYEKL. This CDR3 is 14 amino acids long. V shed 4 bases and J 5 bases; nucleotides not matched to a gene: 3. CDR3 protein: CASSPSGRANEQYF. The CDR3 bases are TGCGCCAGCAGCCCTAGCGGGAGGGCCAACGAGCAGTACTTC.

The rearrangement joins TRBV15 to TRBJ2-1, with 9 bases lining up with TRBD2. The germline gives CDR1 LNHNV, CDR2 YYDKDF (reference sequence). The ends lost 3 bases at V and 3 bases at J; junction bases unmatched: 27. The CDR3 sequence is 23 residues long. CDR3 DNA sequence: TGTGCCACCAGCAGGATTGGGGGGTTTGAGGCGGGAGGGCCCCAGGTGAGCTACAATGAGCAGTTCTTC. Translating gives CATSRIGGFEAGGPQVSYNEQFF.

V is TRBV9 and J is TRBJ2-7; no definite D call. This CDR3 has 13 amino acids. Between the trimmed V and J ends, which lost 0 bases and 6 bases, there was a span of 10 bases. CDR1 and CDR2 (germline): SGDLS, YYNGEE. CDR3 sequence reads: CASSVVERSEQYF. CDR3 DNA: TGTGCCAGCAGCGTAGTTGAGCGCAGCGAGCAGTACTTC.

The chain couples TRBV6-6 to TRBJ1-2, with D unclear. Trimming took off 2 bases at V and 3 bases at J, with 10 bases between the two ends. The V gene's germline CDR1 is MNHNY and CDR2 SVGAGI (reference sequence). This CDR3 region has 14 residues. The CDR3 DNA follows: TGTGCCAGCAGTTACCTGCGGGCTGACTATGGCTACACCTTC. It specifies CASSYLRADYGYTF.

The chain carries TRBV7-2 and TRBJ2-5; 8 bases are shared with TRBD1. J was trimmed by 5 bases and V by 3 bases; bases with no gene match: 2. This CDR3 is 13 amino acids long. Germline CDR1 and CDR2: SGHTA and FQGNSA. CDR3 nucleotide sequence: TGTGCCAGCAGCTTTTGGACAGGGGAGACCCAGTACTTC. Protein sequence: CASSFWTGETQYF.

The chain links TRBV10-3 to TRBJ2-5; D possibly corresponds to TRBD2 (6 bases). CDR1 is ENHRY, CDR2 SYGVKD, per germline. The CDR3 is 15 residues long. Trimming took off 6 bases at V and 5 bases at J, with 19 bases between the two ends. The CDR3 loop is CAIRGGAPRHETQYF. CDR3 nucleotide sequence: TGTGCCATCAGGGGGGGAGCCCCTCGCCATGAGACCCAGTACTTC.

The chain carries TRBV13 and TRBJ2-7; D uncertain. The CDR3 sequence is 13 residues long. V was trimmed by 2 bases and J by 4 bases, leaving 9 bases between them. The germline CDR1 and CDR2 sequences are PRHDT and FYEKMQ (reference sequence). The CDR3 here is CASSLQYPYEQYF. The CDR3 coding sequence is TGTGCCAGCAGCTTACAGTATCCGTACGAGCAGTACTTC.

V usage is TRBV5-1 and J usage is TRBJ1-1; D is unclear. The CDR3 extends over 13 amino acids. Germline V gene lookup returns CDR1 SGHRS and CDR2 YFSETQ. Trimming removed 1 base from V and 4 bases from J, with 8 bases in between. CDR3 coding DNA: TGCGCCAGCAGCTTGAAGCGGGGCACTGAAGCTTTCTTT. Its translation: CASSLKRGTEAFF. Full variable domain (remainder filled in from reference TRBV5-1 and TRBJ1-1): KAGVTQTPRYLIKTRGQQVTLSCSPISGHRSVSWYQQTPGQGLQFLFEYFSETQRNKGNFPGRFSGRQFSNSRSEMNVSTLELGDSALYLCASSLKRGTEAFFGQGTRLTVV.

The genes are TRBV7-9 and TRBJ1-1; D might be TRBD1 (5 bases). CDR1 and CDR2 from the germline V gene are SEHNR and FQNEAQ (reference sequence). Trimming took off 5 bases at V and 5 bases at J, with 15 bases between the two ends. This CDR3 has 14 residues. CDR3 bases: TGTGCCAGCAGCCAAGGGGACTTTTATACTGAAGCTTTCTTT. Residues: CASSQGDFYTEAFF.

The chain has TRBV10-2 and TRBJ2-7; 9 positions agree with TRBD2. In germline, CDR1 is WSHSY, CDR2 SAAADI. J lost 4 bases, V lost 8 bases, and 6 bases had no gene match. The CDR3 contains 13 residues. This CDR3 is CASSGSGSYEQYF. The DNA for the CDR3 is TGCGCCAGCTCTGGTAGCGGGAGTTACGAGCAGTACTTC.